A selection of T cell receptor beta chains follows, all from one sample in a study of glioma-infiltrating T cells. One entry per CDR3 protein, called by TCRdb with MiXCR from the multiplex PCR reads. The sample holds 300,000 to 450,000 distinct CDR3 sequences, about two fifths seen once. The specimen was glioma tissue, nonneoplastic brain tissue, or PBMCs (not recorded which). Source of these receptors: a human donor with low-grade glioma or glioblastoma, undergoing nonglioma brain surgery, or in good health (not recorded which). CDR3s include the opening cysteine and the closing phenylalanine or tryptophan. Each record gives: V gene, clone size, J gene, D gene, CDR3 DNA, CDR3 protein. D genes are given only for firm matches. The size entry is marked missing in some rows and otherwise reads once, few, many or a size class.

v_gene: TRBV6-1; abundance: many; j_gene: TRBJ2-2; d_gene: NA; CDR3nt: TGTGCCAGCAGCGCCTCAGATGAGACCGGGGAGCTGTTTTTT; CDR3aa: CASSASDETGELFF
v_gene: TRBV6-1; abundance: many; j_gene: TRBJ1-1; d_gene: NA; CDR3nt: TGTGCCAGCAGTGAAGGACGGTACACTGAAGCTTTCTTT; CDR3aa: CASSEGRYTEAFF
v_gene: TRBV6-1; abundance: few; j_gene: TRBJ2-5; d_gene: TRBD1; CDR3nt: TGTGCCAGCAAGGTGTGGGGACAGGGTAATTCAGAGACCCAGTACTTC; CDR3aa: CASKVWGQGNSETQYF
v_gene: TRBV12-3/TRBV12-4; abundance: few; j_gene: TRBJ2-3; d_gene: NA; CDR3nt: TGTGCCAGCAGTAGACACTACACAGATACGCAGTATTTT; CDR3aa: CASSRHYTDTQYF
v_gene: TRBV4-3; abundance: NA; j_gene: TRBJ2-1; d_gene: NA; CDR3nt: TGCGCCAGCAGCCCAGGACCGATGAATGAGCAGTTCTTC; CDR3aa: CASSPGPMNEQFF
v_gene: TRBV7-2; abundance: NA; j_gene: TRBJ2-7; d_gene: TRBD1; CDR3nt: TGTGCCAGCAGCCCTGACAGGGTCTACGAGCGGTACTTC; CDR3aa: CASSPDRVYERYF
v_gene: TRBV10-3; abundance: NA; j_gene: TRBJ2-7; d_gene: TRBD1; CDR3nt: TGTGCCATCAGTGAGTCGATTCCTTGGAGACAGGGGCCATCCCTACCCTACGAGCAGTACTTC; CDR3aa: CAISESIPWRQGPSLPYEQYF
v_gene: TRBV28; abundance: few; j_gene: TRBJ1-6; d_gene: NA; CDR3nt: TGTGCCAGCAGTACCCTCTCCTATAATTCACCCCTCCACTTT; CDR3aa: CASSTLSYNSPLHF
v_gene: TRBV20-1; abundance: NA; j_gene: TRBJ1-3; d_gene: NA; CDR3nt: TGCAGTGCTCAGGGACGGCCCTCTGGAAACACCATATATTTT; CDR3aa: CSAQGRPSGNTIYF
v_gene: TRBV28; abundance: NA; j_gene: TRBJ1-2; d_gene: NA; CDR3nt: TGTGCCAGCGGTTACTGGGGCAGGATTTATGGCTACACCTTC; CDR3aa: CASGYWGRIYGYTF
v_gene: TRBV28; abundance: few; j_gene: TRBJ2-3; d_gene: NA; CDR3nt: TGTGCCAGCAGTTTATACGGAACTTATAGCACAGATACGCAGTATTTT; CDR3aa: CASSLYGTYSTDTQYF
v_gene: TRBV4-1; abundance: NA; j_gene: TRBJ1-6; d_gene: NA; CDR3nt: TGCGCCAGCAGCCAACTCCGGGACACAGATTCACCCCTCCACTTT; CDR3aa: CASSQLRDTDSPLHF
v_gene: TRBV15; abundance: NA; j_gene: TRBJ2-7; d_gene: NA; CDR3nt: TGTGCCACCAGCAGAGATCGGCAGGGAGTCCCCTCGGAGCAGTACTTC; CDR3aa: CATSRDRQGVPSEQYF
v_gene: TRBV20-1; abundance: NA; j_gene: TRBJ1-3; d_gene: TRBD1; CDR3nt: TGCAGTGCTAGAGCCGGGACAGGGTCTGGAAACACCATATATTTT; CDR3aa: CSARAGTGSGNTIYF
v_gene: TRBV6-1; abundance: few; j_gene: TRBJ2-6; d_gene: NA; CDR3nt: TGTGCCAGCACCTCCCCTGGGGCCAACGTCCTGACTTTC; CDR3aa: CASTSPGANVLTF
v_gene: TRBV7-2; abundance: few; j_gene: TRBJ2-7; d_gene: TRBD1; CDR3nt: TGTGCCAGCTCTCGCTCCGGACAGGGGACCTACGAGCAGTACTTC; CDR3aa: CASSRSGQGTYEQYF
v_gene: TRBV6-5; abundance: NA; j_gene: TRBJ2-4; d_gene: NA; CDR3nt: TGTGCCAGCAGTTACAGGCTACAAATGGACGAGAACATTCAGTACTTC; CDR3aa: CASSYRLQMDENIQYF
v_gene: TRBV5-1; abundance: NA; j_gene: TRBJ1-1; d_gene: NA; CDR3nt: TGCGCCAGCAGCTTGGCTCGGGAGAACACTGAAGCTTTCTTT; CDR3aa: CASSLARENTEAFF
v_gene: TRBV28; abundance: few; j_gene: TRBJ1-1; d_gene: TRBD1; CDR3nt: TGTGCCAGCAGTTTACACAGGGGCACTGAAGCTTTCTTT; CDR3aa: CASSLHRGTEAFF
v_gene: TRBV27; abundance: NA; j_gene: TRBJ2-1; d_gene: TRBD2; CDR3nt: TGTGCCAGCAGTCATCTAGCGGAAACCTACAATGAGCAGTTCTTC; CDR3aa: CASSHLAETYNEQFF
v_gene: TRBV7-8; abundance: few; j_gene: TRBJ2-6; d_gene: NA; CDR3nt: TGTGCCAGCGCCCCCCCCGGTGATTTTCGGGCCAACGTCCTGACTTTC; CDR3aa: CASAPPGDFRANVLTF
v_gene: TRBV19; abundance: few; j_gene: TRBJ2-7; d_gene: NA; CDR3nt: TGTGCCAGTAGTATTCAGGGACCCTCCTACGAGCAGTACTTC; CDR3aa: CASSIQGPSYEQYF
v_gene: TRBV27; abundance: NA; j_gene: TRBJ2-1; d_gene: TRBD2; CDR3nt: TGTGCCAGCAGTCCCGGGACTAGCGGGGCTTACAATGAGCAGTTCTTC; CDR3aa: CASSPGTSGAYNEQFF
v_gene: TRBV27; abundance: many; j_gene: TRBJ1-1; d_gene: NA; CDR3nt: TGTGCCAGCAGTTTCGGTCAGAGGGCCACTGAAGCTTTCTTT; CDR3aa: CASSFGQRATEAFF
v_gene: TRBV24-1; abundance: few; j_gene: TRBJ1-2; d_gene: NA; CDR3nt: TGTGCCACCAGTGGGAATGATTATGGCTACACCTTC; CDR3aa: CATSGNDYGYTF
v_gene: TRBV6-2/TRBV6-3; abundance: many; j_gene: TRBJ2-1; d_gene: TRBD2; CDR3nt: TGTGCCAGCAAGTCCCTGAGCGGGAGGGGCAATGAGCAGTTCTTC; CDR3aa: CASKSLSGRGNEQFF
v_gene: TRBV27; abundance: NA; j_gene: TRBJ1-1; d_gene: NA; CDR3nt: TGCGCCAGCAGTTTCGAGGCCTCGAACACTGAAGCTTTCTTT; CDR3aa: CASSFEASNTEAFF
v_gene: TRBV20-1; abundance: NA; j_gene: TRBJ1-4; d_gene: NA; CDR3nt: TGCAGTGCTAACGCCCGGGGGCCCCATGAAAAACTGTTTTTT; CDR3aa: CSANARGPHEKLFF
v_gene: TRBV20-1; abundance: NA; j_gene: TRBJ1-1; d_gene: NA; CDR3nt: TGCAGTGCTTCCAGAGGGGGGCTTGCTTGGAACCCTGAAGCTTTCTTT; CDR3aa: CSASRGGLAWNPEAFF
v_gene: TRBV6-5; abundance: many; j_gene: TRBJ1-2; d_gene: NA; CDR3nt: TGTGCCAGCAGTTACCGCAGGGACGGCTATGGCTACACCTTC; CDR3aa: CASSYRRDGYGYTF
v_gene: TRBV7-2; abundance: few; j_gene: TRBJ2-7; d_gene: NA; CDR3nt: TGTGCCAGCAGCTCCGCCGGGACCAATACCTACGAGCAGTACTTC; CDR3aa: CASSSAGTNTYEQYF
v_gene: TRBV6-5; abundance: many; j_gene: TRBJ1-6; d_gene: NA; CDR3nt: TGTGCCAGCAGTTACTCATCCGAATCACCCCTCCACTTT; CDR3aa: CASSYSSESPLHF
v_gene: TRBV14; abundance: NA; j_gene: TRBJ2-5; d_gene: TRBD2; CDR3nt: TGTGCCAGCAGCCAAGGTTGGGGGACTAGCGCCGAGACCCAGTACTTC; CDR3aa: CASSQGWGTSAETQYF
v_gene: TRBV5-8; abundance: few; j_gene: TRBJ2-3; d_gene: TRBD1; CDR3nt: TGTGCCAGCAGCTTGGCCTCAGGGGGCCCAGATACGCAGTATTTT; CDR3aa: CASSLASGGPDTQYF
v_gene: TRBV7-2; abundance: many; j_gene: TRBJ2-1; d_gene: TRBD2; CDR3nt: TGTGCCAGCACCATCAATAGCGGGAGCTCCTACAATGAGCAGTTCTTC; CDR3aa: CASTINSGSSYNEQFF
v_gene: TRBV27; abundance: few; j_gene: TRBJ2-2; d_gene: TRBD2; CDR3nt: TGTGCCAGCAGTCGGGGGGGACTAACGAACACCGGGGAGCTGTTTTTT; CDR3aa: CASSRGGLTNTGELFF
v_gene: TRBV9; abundance: NA; j_gene: TRBJ2-4; d_gene: NA; CDR3nt: TGTGCCAGCAGTCCATCCGGGCGCTGGGATCAGTACTTC; CDR3aa: CASSPSGRWDQYF